This T cell receptor (beta chain) is drawn from a study of response to subunit inactivated influenza vaccine. Overall study findings and caveats: The authors offered the suggestion that each seasonal influenza vaccination recruits few new T cells.

V shed 1 base and J shed 2 bases, with 11 bases lying between them. Germline CDR1 is SGHTA and CDR2 is FQGNSA. CDR3 size: 15 residues. Many counts were recorded for this clonotype. What it binds is not known. A single record per CDR3 protein comes from TCRdb applying MiXCR to the RT-PCR reads. The sample consists of 530,000 or so distinct CDR3 sequences, 10% to 15% of them appearing once. The sequence came from a man in his fifties who received an inactivated influenza vaccine. V usage is TRBV7-2 and J usage is TRBJ2-5; TRBD1 is a possible D gene (6 bases). The material was PBMCs from blood, obtained on the day of vaccination. CDR3 region: CASSLGRGPQETQYF. CDR3 in DNA: TGTGCCAGCAGCTTAGGCAGGGGACCTCAAGAGACCCAGTACTTC.